Listed here are 22 T cell receptor beta chains from one sample, sequenced in a study of vaccination and CD4 T cells after COVID-19 (dated by TCRdb to between 2022 and 2023). To prepare the library, PCR was applied. The listed sequencing device is Illumina iSeq 100. At the Johns Hopkins FTIC core, DNA from the cultured CD4+ T cells underwent TCR sequencing with the Oncomine TCR Beta short-read assay. In TCRdb, the public reads were trimmed at Q25 with fastp and aligned with MiXCR, with productive beta chains retained. Every entry covers one CDR3 protein and lists the most common genes and DNA from its rows. For this sample the table gives some 12,000 distinct CDR3 sequences, of which roughly 58% were detected only once. The ten largest clones add up to 13% of the sample. These receptors have no known antigen. The sample's treatment or condition label is to be understood as: roughly 11-day PBMC culture with coronavirus spike peptide pools or control peptides (ViraFEST assay).

Sequences were obtained from CD4+ T cells from blood, cultured in vitro. The receptor source for this set is a human donor who had recovered from COVID-19.

The rearrangement links TRBV19 to TRBJ2-7; 12 bases are a match to TRBD2. Trimming cost V 7 bases and J 0 bases; bases outside gene matches: 1. The CDR3 consists of 14 residues. CDR1 and CDR2 (germline): LNHDA, SQIVND (reference sequence). The CDR3 sequence is CASKTSGSSYEQYF. The CDR3 region has the DNA TGTGCCAGTAAGACTAGCGGGAGCTCCTACGAGCAGTACTTC.

The chain recombines TRBV6-2 or TRBV6-3 with TRBJ2-2; the match to TRBD1 covers 7 bases. The CDR3 spans 15 residues. Germline V CDR1 and CDR2: MNHEY, SVGEGT. With V trimmed by 5 bases and J by 3 bases, 6 bases remained unmatched. The CDR3 coding sequence is TGTGCCAGCAGTCCTAGACAGGGTGACACCGGGGAGCTGTTTTTT. Translated: CASSPRQGDTGELFF.

The rearrangement links TRBV10-3 to TRBJ2-3; TRBD1 is a possible D gene (7 bases). CDR1 ENHRY and CDR2 SYGVKD come from the germline V gene. The CDR3 consists of 12 residues. Trimming removed 10 bases at V and 10 bases at J, with 18 bases between. As DNA, the CDR3 is TGTGCCACCAGGGGGGCAGGTGACCCGCAGTATTTT. Translation gives CATRGAGDPQYF.

V usage is TRBV20-1 and J usage is TRBJ2-5, with TRBD1 matching over 7 bases. Unmatched junction bases numbered 9, after V lost 5 bases and J lost 3 bases. CDR1 DFQATT and CDR2 SNEGSKA come from the germline V gene (reference sequence). CDR3 size: 14 residues. The CDR3, as DNA: TGCAGTGCTTCCGGGACAGACTTCAAAGAGACCCAGTACTTC. This sequence encodes CSASGTDFKETQYF.

This clonotype was found once. The V call is TRBV5-1, the J call TRBJ2-1, with 9 bases that match TRBD1. Germline CDR1 is SGHRS and CDR2 is YFSETQ. With V trimmed by 2 bases and J by 4 bases, 7 bases remained unmatched. This CDR3 is built from 16 residues. DNA for the CDR3: TGCGCCAGCAGCTTAGGGCTCGGGACAGGGTACAATGAGCAGTTCTTC. This codes for CASSLGLGTGYNEQFF.

J is TRBJ1-1 and V is TRBV20-1; a possible D gene is TRBD1 (6 bases). Germline V gene data show CDR1 as DFQATT and CDR2 as SNEGSKA (reference sequence). The CDR3 covers 14 residues. Trimming removed 3 bases at V and 5 bases at J, with 16 bases between. CDR3 region: CSASGLGGFTEAFF. The CDR3 DNA is TGCAGTGCTAGCGGGTTAGGGGGTTTTACTGAAGCTTTCTTT.

This chain connects TRBV7-9 to TRBJ2-2, with TRBD1 matching over 10 bases. Germline V CDR1 and CDR2: SEHNR, FQNEAQ (reference sequence). Trimming took 6 bases from V and 4 from J; bases not matched to a gene: 8. The CDR3 is made up of 16 amino acids. CDR3 in DNA: TGTGCCAGCAGGGAGGGGGACAGGGGAGGCACCGGGGAGCTGTTTTTT. Amino acid sequence: CASREGDRGGTGELFF.

The chain recombines TRBV5-1 with TRBJ2-3, with 7 nucleotides matching TRBD2. The V and J ends lost 5 bases and 2 bases, in that order; junction bases with no gene match: 8. Per germline, CDR1 SGHRS and CDR2 YFSETQ. This CDR3 spans 15 amino acids. CDR3 nucleotide sequence: TGCGCCAGCAGTTTAACCGGGGGGATCACAGATACGCAGTATTTT. Translation gives CASSLTGGITDTQYF.

J is TRBJ2-7 and V is TRBV4-1; TRBD1 agrees at 7 bases. The CDR3 extends over 15 amino acids. J was trimmed by 3 bases and V by 2 bases; bases with no gene match: 7. Germline CDR1 MGHRA, CDR2 YSYEKL. This CDR3 reads CASSQPPGGVYEQYF. The CDR3 nucleotides read TGCGCCAGCAGCCAACCTCCAGGGGGTGTCTACGAGCAGTACTTC.

CDR3: CASSFGRDEQFF. CDR3 coding DNA: TGTGCCAGCAGCTTCGGCCGCGATGAGCAGTTCTTC. V usage is TRBV7-9 and J usage is TRBJ2-1; D uncertain. Germline V gene sequence: CDR1 SEHNR, CDR2 FQNEAQ (reference sequence). The CDR3 contains 12 residues. V was trimmed by 3 bases and J by 8 bases, leaving 8 bases between them. The full variable domain, completed using reference TRBV7-9 and TRBJ2-1, is DTGVSQNPRHKITKRGQNVTFRCDPISEHNRLYWYRQTLGQGPEFLTYFQNEAQLEKSRLLSDRFSAERPKGSFSTLEIQRTEQGDSAMYLCASSFGRDEQFFGPGTRLTVL.

This chain links TRBV6-5 with TRBJ2-7; D is possibly TRBD1 (5 bases). V was shortened by 0 bases and J by 7 bases, with 16 bases between the two germline ends. Germline V gene sequence: CDR1 MNHEY, CDR2 SVGAGI. The CDR3 loop spans 15 amino acids. DNA of the CDR3: TGTGCCAGCAGTTACTCGAGCCCAGGGTGGTCTGAGCAGTACTTC. Translating it yields CASSYSSPGWSEQYF.

The chain has TRBV7-3 and TRBJ2-3; the D gene is possibly TRBD2 (6 bases). The CDR3 has 16 residues. V dropped 5 bases and J dropped 4 bases, with 19 bases sitting between them. Per the germline V gene, CDR1 is SGHTA and CDR2 is FQGTGA. The DNA of the CDR3 is TGTGCCAGCAGCCCTATCCCGGGAGCCCCCCCAGATACGCAGTATTTT. This encodes CASSPIPGAPPDTQYF.

CDR3 amino acids: CASNTGRGNSNQPQHF. The CDR3 nucleotides are TGTGCCAGCAACACGGGGAGAGGAAATAGCAATCAGCCCCAGCATTTT. The chain joins TRBV6-1 to TRBJ1-5; D not resolved. This CDR3 comprises 16 residues. V shed 7 bases and J shed 0 bases, with 16 bases lying between them. Germline-derived CDR1 and CDR2 are MNHNS and SASEGT.

This chain connects TRBV5-1 to TRBJ1-5; 7 nucleotides match TRBD1. The length of the CDR3 is 14 residues. The germline gives CDR1 SGHRS, CDR2 YFSETQ. Losses at the gene ends were 2 bases for V and 3 bases for J; bases not matched to a gene: 2. CDR3 protein: CASSFGTDNQPQHF. The CDR3, as DNA: TGCGCCAGCAGCTTCGGGACAGACAATCAGCCCCAGCATTTT.

This chain uses TRBV2 with TRBJ2-3, with TRBD1 matching 7 bases. After removal of 5 bases from V and 7 bases from J, the junction contained 12 bases not matched to a gene. The CDR3 is 15 residues long. The germline V gene encodes CDR1 SNHLY and CDR2 FYNNEI. CDR3 in DNA: TGTGCCAGCAGTAAGGGACAGATGTCCGTTAATACGCAGTATTTT. Its translation is CASSKGQMSVNTQYF.

The gene calls are TRBV5-8 and TRBJ2-2; 10 bases are a match to TRBD1. CDR3 size: 17 residues. J lost 4 bases, V lost 6 bases, and 12 bases had no gene match. Germline CDR1 is SGHTS and CDR2 is YDEGEE. CDR3 DNA sequence: TGTGCCAGCAACGACCGGGACAGGGGCCAGGTCACCGGGGAGCTGTTTTTT. Translation: CASNDRDRGQVTGELFF.

This clonotype occurred a few times. V usage is TRBV11-1 and J usage is TRBJ2-7; 7 positions match TRBD1. J gave up 2 bases and V 4 bases, and 5 bases lay outside the gene matches. The germline gives CDR1 SGHAT, CDR2 FQDESV (reference sequence). CDR3 length: 14 residues. The CDR3 sequence: CASSWGQRTYEQYF. CDR3 bases: TGTGCCAGCAGCTGGGGACAGAGAACCTACGAGCAGTACTTC.

The chain employs TRBV4-1 and TRBJ2-2, with 7 bases matching TRBD2. The CDR3 length is 15 residues. V lost 5 bases and J lost 6; bases outside the gene matches: 9. In germline, CDR1 is MGHRA, CDR2 YSYEKL. The CDR3 coding sequence is TGCGCCAGCAGCGGGGGACTACGAGGCCCCGGGGAGCTGTTTTTT. Translation gives CASSGGLRGPGELFF.

The gene calls are TRBV2 and TRBJ1-5; tentatively, D is TRBD1 (5 bases). V dropped 8 bases and J dropped 0 bases, with 20 bases sitting between them. Germline loops: CDR1 SNHLY, CDR2 FYNNEI. This CDR3 has 17 amino acids. The CDR3 DNA is TGTGCCAGCTATTCCATCAAGCCAGGGCATAGCAATCAGCCCCAGCATTTT. Translating gives CASYSIKPGHSNQPQHF.

The rearrangement joins TRBV27 to TRBJ1-5, with a tentative D call TRBD1 (6 bases). CDR3 length: 15 amino acids. Trimming stripped 0 bases from V and 4 bases from J, with 10 bases between. The V gene's germline CDR1 is MNHEY and CDR2 SMNVEV (reference sequence). The CDR3 nucleotides are TGTGCCAGCAGTTTATCAGGGGACACTAATCAGCCCCAGCATTTT. Translated: CASSLSGDTNQPQHF.

The chain couples TRBV5-4 to TRBJ2-3; 7 bases agree with TRBD1. After removal of 4 bases from V and 4 bases from J, the junction contained 9 bases not matched to a gene. Germline loops: CDR1 SGHNT, CDR2 YYREEE (reference sequence). This CDR3 comprises 15 residues. The CDR3 loop reads CASSLRDRSADTQYF. The CDR3, as DNA: TGTGCCAGCAGCCTACGGGACAGATCTGCAGATACGCAGTATTTT. The variable domain in full, with the rest retrieved from reference TRBV5-4 and TRBJ2-3, is ETGVTQSPTHLIKTRGQQVTLRCSSQSGHNTVSWYQQALGQGPQFIFQYYREEENGRGNFPPRFSGLQFPNYSSELNVNALELDDSALYLCASSLRDRSADTQYFGPGTRLTVL.

This chain uses TRBV7-6 with TRBJ2-1, with a possible D match to TRBD2 (6 bases). CDR1 is SGHVS, CDR2 FNYEAQ, per germline. Trimming took off 5 bases at V and 0 bases at J, with 14 bases between the two ends. The CDR3 is made up of 16 amino acids. CDR3 region: CASSAPGVDSYNEQFF. DNA for the CDR3: TGTGCCAGCAGCGCCCCGGGAGTCGACTCCTACAATGAGCAGTTCTTC.